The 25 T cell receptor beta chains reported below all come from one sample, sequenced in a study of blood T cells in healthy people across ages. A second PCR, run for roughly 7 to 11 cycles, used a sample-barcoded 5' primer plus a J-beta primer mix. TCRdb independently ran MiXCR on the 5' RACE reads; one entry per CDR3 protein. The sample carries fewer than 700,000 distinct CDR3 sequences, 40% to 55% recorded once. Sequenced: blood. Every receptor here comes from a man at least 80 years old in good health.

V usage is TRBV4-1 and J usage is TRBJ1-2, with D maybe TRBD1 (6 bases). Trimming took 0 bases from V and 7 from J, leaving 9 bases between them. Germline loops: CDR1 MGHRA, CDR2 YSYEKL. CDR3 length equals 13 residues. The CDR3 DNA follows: TGCGCCAGCAGCCAAGAGGGCAGGGGTGGCTACACCTTC. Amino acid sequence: CASSQEGRGGYTF.

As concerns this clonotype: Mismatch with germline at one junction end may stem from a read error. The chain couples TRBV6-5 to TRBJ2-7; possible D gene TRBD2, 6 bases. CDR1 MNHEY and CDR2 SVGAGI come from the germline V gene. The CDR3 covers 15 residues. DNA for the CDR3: TGTGCCGGCAGTAAAGACGGGACTCTCTTATACGAGCAGTACTTC. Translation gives CAGSKDGTLLYEQYF.

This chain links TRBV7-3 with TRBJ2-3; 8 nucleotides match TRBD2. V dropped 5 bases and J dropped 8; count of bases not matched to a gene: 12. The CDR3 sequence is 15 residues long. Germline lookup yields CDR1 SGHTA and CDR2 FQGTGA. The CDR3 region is CASSPPGLGPGTQYF. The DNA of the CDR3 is TGTGCCAGCAGCCCACCGGGACTAGGGCCCGGTACGCAGTATTTT.

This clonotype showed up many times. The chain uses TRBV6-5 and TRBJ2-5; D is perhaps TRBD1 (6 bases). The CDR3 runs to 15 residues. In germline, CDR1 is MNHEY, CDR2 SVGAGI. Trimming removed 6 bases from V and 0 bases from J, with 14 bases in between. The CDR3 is CASRYTGQYQETQYF. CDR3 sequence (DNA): TGTGCCAGCAGGTATACAGGGCAGTACCAAGAGACCCAGTACTTC.

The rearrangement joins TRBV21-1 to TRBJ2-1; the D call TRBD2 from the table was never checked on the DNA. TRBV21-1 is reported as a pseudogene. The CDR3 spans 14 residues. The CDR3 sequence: CARERRGVNNEQFF. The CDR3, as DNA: TGTGCCAGGGAACGGAGGGGAGTTAACAATGAGCAGTTCTTC.

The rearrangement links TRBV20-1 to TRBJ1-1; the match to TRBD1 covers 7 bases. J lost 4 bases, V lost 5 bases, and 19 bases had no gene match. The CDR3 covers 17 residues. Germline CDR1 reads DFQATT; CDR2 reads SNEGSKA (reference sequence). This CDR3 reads CSALRTGVGLRGTEAFF. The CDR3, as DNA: TGCAGTGCTCTCCGTACAGGGGTAGGGTTGAGGGGCACTGAAGCTTTCTTT.

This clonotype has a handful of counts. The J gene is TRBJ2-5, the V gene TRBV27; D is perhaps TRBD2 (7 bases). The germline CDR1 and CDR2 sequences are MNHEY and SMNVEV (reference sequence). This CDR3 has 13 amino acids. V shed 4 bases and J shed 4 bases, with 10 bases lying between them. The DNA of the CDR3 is TGTGCCAGCAGTTCCCGGGGGGCAGAGACCCAGTACTTC. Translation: CASSSRGAETQYF.

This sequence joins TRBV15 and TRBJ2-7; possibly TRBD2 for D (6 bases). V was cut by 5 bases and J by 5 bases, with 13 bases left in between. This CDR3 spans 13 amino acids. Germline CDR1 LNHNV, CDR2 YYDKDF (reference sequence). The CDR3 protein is CATSRGGTDEQYF. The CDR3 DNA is TGTGCCACCAGCCGCGGAGGGACGGACGAGCAGTACTTC.

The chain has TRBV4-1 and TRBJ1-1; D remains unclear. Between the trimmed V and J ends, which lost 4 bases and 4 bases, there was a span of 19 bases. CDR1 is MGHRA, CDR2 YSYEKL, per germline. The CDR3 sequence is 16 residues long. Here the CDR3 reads CASSPKEVRMSTEAFF. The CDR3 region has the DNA TGCGCCAGCAGCCCCAAGGAGGTCAGGATGAGCACTGAAGCTTTCTTT.

CDR3 coding DNA: TGTGCCAGCAGCTTAGGAGTACAGGGTACTGGCTACACCTTC. This encodes CASSLGVQGTGYTF. The chain employs TRBV7-9 and TRBJ1-2, with D possibly being TRBD1 (6 bases). This CDR3 comprises 14 residues. CDR1 and CDR2 from the germline V gene are SEHNR and FQNEAQ (reference sequence). The V and J ends lost 1 base and 7 bases respectively, with 13 bases between them.

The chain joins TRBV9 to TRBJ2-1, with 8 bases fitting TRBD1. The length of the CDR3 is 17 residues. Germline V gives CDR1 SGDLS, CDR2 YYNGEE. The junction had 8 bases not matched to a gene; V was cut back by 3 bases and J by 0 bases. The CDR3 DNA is TGTGCCAGCAGCGCACGGACAGGGTTGAGCTCCTACAATGAGCAGTTCTTC. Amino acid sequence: CASSARTGLSSYNEQFF.

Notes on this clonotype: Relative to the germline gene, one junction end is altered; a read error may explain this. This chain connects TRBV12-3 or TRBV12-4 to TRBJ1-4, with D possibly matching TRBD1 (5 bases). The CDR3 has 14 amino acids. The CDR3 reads CASSSTVTREKLFF. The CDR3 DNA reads TGTGCCAGCAGTTCGACAGTAACGCGCGAAAAGCTGTTTTTT.

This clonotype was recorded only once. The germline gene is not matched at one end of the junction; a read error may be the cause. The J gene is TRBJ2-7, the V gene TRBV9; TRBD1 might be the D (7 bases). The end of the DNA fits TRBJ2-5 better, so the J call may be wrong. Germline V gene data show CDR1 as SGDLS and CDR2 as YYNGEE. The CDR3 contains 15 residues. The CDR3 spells CTSSPNTGAGETQYF. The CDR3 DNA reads TGTACCAGCAGCCCTAATACAGGGGCGGGGGAGACCCAGTACTTC.

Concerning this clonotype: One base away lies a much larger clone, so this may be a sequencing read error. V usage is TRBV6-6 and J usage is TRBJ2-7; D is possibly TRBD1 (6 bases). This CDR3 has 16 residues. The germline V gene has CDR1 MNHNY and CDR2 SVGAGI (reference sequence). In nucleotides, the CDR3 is TGTGCCCCCATGGACGGGGACATCGACCTCTCCGACGAGCAGTACTTC. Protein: CAPMDGDIDLSDEQYF.

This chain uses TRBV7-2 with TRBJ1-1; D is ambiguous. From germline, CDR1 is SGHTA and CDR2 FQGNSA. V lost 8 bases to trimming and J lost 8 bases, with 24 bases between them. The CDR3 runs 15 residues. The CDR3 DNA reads TGTGCCAGCCATCCCGGGCAGTATATGAACGCCGAAGCTTTCTTT. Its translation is CASHPGQYMNAEAFF.

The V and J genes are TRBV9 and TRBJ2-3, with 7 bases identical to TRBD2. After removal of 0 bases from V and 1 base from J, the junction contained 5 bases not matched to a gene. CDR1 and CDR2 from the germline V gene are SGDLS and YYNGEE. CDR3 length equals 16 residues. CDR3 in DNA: TGTGCCAGCAGCGTAGAAGGCGGGGGAGGCACAGATACGCAGTATTTT. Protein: CASSVEGGGGTDTQYF. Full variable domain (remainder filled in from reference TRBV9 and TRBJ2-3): DSGVTQTPKHLITATGQRVTLRCSPRSGDLSVYWYQQSLDQGLQFLIQYYNGEERAKGNILERFSAQQFPDLHSELNLSSLELGDSALYFCASSVEGGGGTDTQYFGPGTRLTVL.

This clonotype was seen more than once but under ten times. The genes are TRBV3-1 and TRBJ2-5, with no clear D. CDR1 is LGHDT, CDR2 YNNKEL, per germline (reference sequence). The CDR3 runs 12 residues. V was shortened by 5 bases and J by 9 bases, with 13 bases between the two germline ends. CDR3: CASSSTLRSQYF. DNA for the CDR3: TGTGCCAGCAGCTCCACCCTCAGGTCCCAGTACTTC.

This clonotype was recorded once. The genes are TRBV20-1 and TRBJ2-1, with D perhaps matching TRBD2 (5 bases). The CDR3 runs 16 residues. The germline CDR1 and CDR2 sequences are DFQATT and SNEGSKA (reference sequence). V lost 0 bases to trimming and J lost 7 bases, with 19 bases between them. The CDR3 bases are TGCAGTGCTAGAGATCCTCCGACTACTTCGAGGAATGAGCAGTTCTTC. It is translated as CSARDPPTTSRNEQFF.

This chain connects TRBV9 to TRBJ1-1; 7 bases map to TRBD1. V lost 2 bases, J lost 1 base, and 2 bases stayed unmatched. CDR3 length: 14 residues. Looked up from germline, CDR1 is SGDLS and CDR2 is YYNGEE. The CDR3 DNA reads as TGTGCCAGCAGCGTTGCAGGGGGGAACACTGAAGCTTTCTTT. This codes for CASSVAGGNTEAFF.

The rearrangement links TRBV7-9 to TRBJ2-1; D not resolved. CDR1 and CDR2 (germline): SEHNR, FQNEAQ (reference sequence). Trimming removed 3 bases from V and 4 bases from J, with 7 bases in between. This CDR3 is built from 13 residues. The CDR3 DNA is TGTGCCAGCAGCTTTCACTATTACAATGAGCAGTTCTTC. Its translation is CASSFHYYNEQFF. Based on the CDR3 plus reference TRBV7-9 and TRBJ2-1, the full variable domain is DTGVSQNPRHKITKRGQNVTFRCDPISEHNRLYWYRQTLGQGPEFLTYFQNEAQLEKSRLLSDRFSAERPKGSFSTLEIQRTEQGDSAMYLCASSFHYYNEQFFGPGTRLTVL.

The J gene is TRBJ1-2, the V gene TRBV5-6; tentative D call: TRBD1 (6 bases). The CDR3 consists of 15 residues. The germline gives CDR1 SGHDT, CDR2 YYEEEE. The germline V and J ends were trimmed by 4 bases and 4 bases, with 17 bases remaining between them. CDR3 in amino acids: CASSGNGGFSYGYTF. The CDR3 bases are TGTGCCAGCAGCGGCAACGGGGGCTTTTCCTATGGCTACACCTTC.

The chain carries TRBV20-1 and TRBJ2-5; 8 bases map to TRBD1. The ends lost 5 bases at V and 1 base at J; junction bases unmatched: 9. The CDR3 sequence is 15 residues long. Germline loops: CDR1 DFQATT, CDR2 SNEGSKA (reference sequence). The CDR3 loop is CSAWNGQGLQETQYF. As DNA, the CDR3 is TGCAGTGCTTGGAATGGACAGGGACTCCAAGAGACCCAGTACTTC.

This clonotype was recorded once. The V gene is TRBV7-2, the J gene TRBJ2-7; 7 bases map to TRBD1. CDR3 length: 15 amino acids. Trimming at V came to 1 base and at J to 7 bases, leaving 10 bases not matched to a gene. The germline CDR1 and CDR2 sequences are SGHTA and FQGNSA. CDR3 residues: CASSLVPPGQREQYF. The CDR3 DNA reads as TGTGCCAGCAGCTTAGTTCCCCCGGGACAGCGGGAGCAGTACTTC.

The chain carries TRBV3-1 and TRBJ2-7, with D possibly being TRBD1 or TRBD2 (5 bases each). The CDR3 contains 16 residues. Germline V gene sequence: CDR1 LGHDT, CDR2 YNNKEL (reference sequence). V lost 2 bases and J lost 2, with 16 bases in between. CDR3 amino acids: CASSQTIRDPPYEQYF. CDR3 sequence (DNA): TGTGCCAGCAGCCAAACAATCCGGGACCCTCCCTACGAGCAGTACTTC.

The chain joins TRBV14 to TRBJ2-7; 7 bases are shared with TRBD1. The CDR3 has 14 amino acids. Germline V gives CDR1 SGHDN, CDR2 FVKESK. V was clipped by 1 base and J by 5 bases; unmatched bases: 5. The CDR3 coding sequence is TGTGCCAGCAGCCAAGGACAGGGCGGCAACGAGCAGTACTTC. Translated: CASSQGQGGNEQYF.